Listed below are T cell receptor beta chains from one sample, sequenced in a study of T cell responses to AZD1222 COVID-19 vaccine. Libraries were prepared by immunoSEQ multiplex PCR; TCRdb keeps only in-frame clonotypes and omits some of them. This table holds some 200,000 clones, just under 90% found once. The starting material was peripheral blood, obtained on day 0 of AZD1222 vaccination. The source of these receptors is an adult in good health. CDR3s include the opening cysteine and the closing phenylalanine or tryptophan. Fields, in order: J gene, D gene, clone size, V gene, CDR3 DNA, CDR3 protein. D genes are given only for firm matches. Size tells how often a clone was seen (once, few, many) or the class of an expanded clone, and some rows leave it out.

TRBJ2-1 | TRBD2 | few | TRBV5-1 | TGCGCCAGCAGCTTTAGCGGGTCCAATGAGCAGTTCTTC | CASSFSGSNEQFF
TRBJ2-7 | . | . | TRBV11-2 | TGTGCCAGCAGCTCCAACCCGACGGATTACGAGCAGTACTTC | CASSSNPTDYEQYF
TRBJ1-5 | TRBD1 | . | TRBV2 | TGTGCCAGCAGGGGGACAGGGGGCAATCAGCCCCAGCATTTT | CASRGTGGNQPQHF
TRBJ2-7 | . | . | TRBV30 | TGTGCCTGGAGTGTCCTAACCTTATGGGAGCAGTACTTC | CAWSVLTLWEQYF
TRBJ2-7 | . | . | TRBV3-1/TRBV3-2 | TGTGCCAGCAGCCAGGGGACTGTGGCCTCCTACGAGCAGTACTTC | CASSQGTVASYEQYF
TRBJ2-5 | TRBD1 | few | TRBV5-4 | TGTGCCAGCAGCTTTACAGGGGGCAGGCAAGAGACCCAGTACTTC | CASSFTGGRQETQYF
TRBJ2-5 | TRBD1 | . | TRBV5-1 | TGCGCCAGCAGCTTGGGCAGGGGGTCTAAAGAGACCCAGTACTTC | CASSLGRGSKETQYF
TRBJ1-5 | . | . | TRBV28 | TGTGCCGGAGGGGTTGGTCAGCCCCAGCATTTT | CAGGVGQPQHF
TRBJ1-2 | . | . | TRBV7-9 | TGTGCCAGCAGCTTACCCCCGGCCAGGGCAAACTATGGCTACACCTTC | CASSLPPARANYGYTF
TRBJ1-3 | TRBD1 | . | TRBV5-1 | TGCGCCAGCAGCTCGACAGGGGACTCTGGAAACACCATATATTTT | CASSSTGDSGNTIYF
TRBJ2-1 | . | once | TRBV7-2 | TGTGCCAGCAGCTCCCCCGACAGGAGGATCGTTGAGCAGTTCTTC | CASSSPDRRIVEQFF
TRBJ1-5 | . | few | TRBV7-8 | TGTGCCAGCAGCTTAGGGGCCCCCCAAAGCAATCAGCCCCAGCATTTT | CASSLGAPQSNQPQHF
TRBJ1-1 | . | once | TRBV6-1 | TGTGCCAGCAGTGATCCGAGGCCGGGGGGGAACACTGAAGCTTTCTTT | CASSDPRPGGNTEAFF
TRBJ2-1 | TRBD2 | many | TRBV18 | TGTGCCAGCTCACCCCAATTAGCGGGAGGTCGGAATGAGCAGTTCTTC | CASSPQLAGGRNEQFF
TRBJ2-7 | TRBD1 | . | TRBV7-7 | TGTGCCAGCAGCCCTATGGACAGGTCCTACGAGCAGTACTTC | CASSPMDRSYEQYF
TRBJ2-1 | . | . | TRBV5-8 | TGTGCCAGCAGCTTGTACGGGGGAGGTTACTACAATGAGCAGTTCTTC | CASSLYGGGYYNEQFF
TRBJ1-1 | . | . | TRBV7-6 | TGTGCCAGCAGCTTAGCGCCCCGGGCCGGGGGTGAAGCTTTCTTT | CASSLAPRAGGEAFF
TRBJ2-5 | TRBD1 | . | TRBV27 | TGTGCCAGCAGTTTAAGGGACAGCTTACAAGAGACCCAGTACTTC | CASSLRDSLQETQYF
TRBJ1-1 | . | . | TRBV11-2 | TGTGCCAGCAGCTTTTTGGGAGGGCTTTCCGGGACAACCACTGAAGCTTTCTTT | CASSFLGGLSGTTTEAFF
TRBJ1-1 | . | . | TRBV6-1 | TGTGCCAGCAGTGAAGTGGGTTTGCGGGAGGAGGCTTTCTTT | CASSEVGLREEAFF
TRBJ2-7 | . | . | TRBV20-1 | TGCAGTGCGCGGAGGGGATACGAGCAGTACTTC | CSARRGYEQYF
TRBJ1-6 | TRBD1 | . | TRBV28 | TGTGCCAGCAGTAGACAGGGGAGCTCCTATAATTCACCCCTCCACTTT | CASSRQGSSYNSPLHF
TRBJ1-4 | TRBD1 | once | TRBV6-6 | TGTGCCAGCAGCCCGGACAGGGCGGGAAATGAAAAACTGTTTTTT | CASSPDRAGNEKLFF
TRBJ1-4 | . | . | TRBV5-4 | TGTGCCAGCAGCCTCCGTTTGGGGGGCACAACTAATGAAAAACTGTTTTTT | CASSLRLGGTTNEKLFF
TRBJ2-2 | TRBD1 | . | TRBV5-1 | TGCGCCAGCAGCTGGGACAGGGCCGGGGAGCTGTTTTTT | CASSWDRAGELFF
TRBJ1-3 | . | once | TRBV6-5 | TGTGCCAGCAGGTGGGACGGAAGCTCTGGAAACACCATATATTTT | CASRWDGSSGNTIYF
TRBJ1-2 | TRBD1 | . | TRBV3-1/TRBV3-2 | TGTGCCAGCAGCCAAGCAGGGGGAAGTGCGGTGGGCTATGGCTACACCTTC | CASSQAGGSAVGYGYTF
TRBJ2-2 | . | few | TRBV2 | TGTGCTAGCGTCTCAGTGAACACCGGGGAGCTGTTTTTT | CASVSVNTGELFF
TRBJ2-3 | . | . | TRBV10-3 | TGTGCCATCAGTGAGCCAAAGAGACTAGTGATCAAGAGGTGGGATACGCAGTATTTT | CAISEPKRLVIKRWDTQYF
TRBJ2-3 | . | . | TRBV10-1 | TGCGCCAGCAGACTCGGGACATCCGATACGCAGTATTTT | CASRLGTSDTQYF
TRBJ1-3 | . | . | TRBV15 | TGTGCCACCAGCAGAGATAGGGGATCCCCCACTGGAAACACCATATATTTT | CATSRDRGSPTGNTIYF
TRBJ2-7 | . | . | TRBV6-5 | TGTGCCAGCAGTTACTCGAATTTTGATGGGGGGATGAGGACGTACTTC | CASSYSNFDGGMRTYF
TRBJ2-1 | . | . | TRBV28 | TGTGCCATCAGAAGAAATGAGCAGTTCTTC | CAIRRNEQFF
TRBJ2-2 | . | . | TRBV29-1 | TGCAGCGTGGGGGGAAACAGGGGAACCGGGGAGCTGTTTTTT | CSVGGNRGTGELFF
TRBJ2-7 | . | . | TRBV7-9 | TGTGCCAGCAGTAAGGGCAGCGGCTCCTACGAGCAGTACTTC | CASSKGSGSYEQYF
TRBJ2-7 | . | . | TRBV19 | TGTGCCAGTCCCCTAGGGCGGGAACACCGCCACGAGCAGTACTTC | CASPLGREHRHEQYF
TRBJ1-5 | . | . | TRBV28 | TGTGCCAGCAGTTTAGGGGGGGTCGGAAATCAGCCCCAGCATTTT | CASSLGGVGNQPQHF
TRBJ2-7 | . | few | TRBV11-1 | TGTGCCAGCAGCCGAAGCTCTACAGAGCCCTACGAGCAGTACTTC | CASSRSSTEPYEQYF
TRBJ1-4 | . | . | TRBV19 | TGTGCCAGTGGACAGACCACCGCCTCTGGGAAACTGTTTTTT | CASGQTTASGKLFF
TRBJ2-7 | . | . | TRBV28 | TGTGCCAGCAGCCCCCTCGGCTACGAGCAGTACTTC | CASSPLGYEQYF
TRBJ1-1 | . | . | TRBV28 | TGTGGGGCGGGGAACACTGAAGCTTTCTTT | CGAGNTEAFF
TRBJ2-5 | TRBD1 | few | TRBV6-5 | TGTGCCAGCAGTTCCGCGGACAGGGGGGAGACCCAGTACTTC | CASSSADRGETQYF
TRBJ1-4 | . | . | TRBV3-1/TRBV3-2 | TGTGCCAGCAGCTCTCCAGGGGAACGAAATGAAAAACTGTTTTTT | CASSSPGERNEKLFF
TRBJ2-7 | . | . | TRBV7-9 | TGTGCCAGCAGTTCCGGACGGATCTACGAGCAGTACTTC | CASSSGRIYEQYF
TRBJ2-3 | . | . | TRBV28 | TGTGCCAGCAGCTGGGACACAGGGAGCACAGATACGCAGTATTTT | CASSWDTGSTDTQYF